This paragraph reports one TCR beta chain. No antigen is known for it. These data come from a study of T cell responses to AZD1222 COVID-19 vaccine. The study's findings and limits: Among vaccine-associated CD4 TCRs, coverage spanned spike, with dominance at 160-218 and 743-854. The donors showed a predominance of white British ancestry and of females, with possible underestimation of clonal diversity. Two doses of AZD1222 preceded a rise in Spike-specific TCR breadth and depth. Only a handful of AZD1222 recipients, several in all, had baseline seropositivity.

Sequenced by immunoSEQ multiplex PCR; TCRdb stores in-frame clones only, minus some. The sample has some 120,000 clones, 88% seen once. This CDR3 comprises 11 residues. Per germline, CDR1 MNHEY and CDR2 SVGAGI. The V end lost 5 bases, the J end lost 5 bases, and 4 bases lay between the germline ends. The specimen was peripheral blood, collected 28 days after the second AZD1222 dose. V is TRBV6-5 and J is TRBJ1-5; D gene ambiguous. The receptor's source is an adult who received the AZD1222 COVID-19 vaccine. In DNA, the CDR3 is TGTGCCAGCAGTCAATATCAGCCCCAGCATTTT. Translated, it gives CASSQYQPQHF.